The rows below give T cell receptor beta chains drawn from one sample of a study of blood T cell repertoires in COVID-19. Assay: immunoSEQ multiplex PCR; the TCRdb copy retains only in-frame clones and omits some. The data hold about 7,500 clones, with around four fifths observed a single time. Sequenced sample: peripheral blood. These receptor sequences come from a human donor in a cohort sampled during active COVID-19. Both conserved end residues are part of each CDR3. Each record gives: V gene, D gene, clone size, J gene, CDR3 DNA, CDR3 protein. D genes are given only for firm matches. Size is stated for part of the rows, as once, few or many counts, or as a class when the clone is expanded.

v_gene: TRBV28; d_gene: TRBD1; abundance: NA; j_gene: TRBJ1-2; CDR3nt: TGTGCCAGCAGCCCGGACAGGTGGGGATATGGCTACACCTTC; CDR3aa: CASSPDRWGYGYTF
v_gene: TRBV19; d_gene: TRBD1; abundance: NA; j_gene: TRBJ2-7; CDR3nt: TGTGCCAGTAGGGGCCCGGGACAGGGGTTCTACGAGCAGTACTTC; CDR3aa: CASRGPGQGFYEQYF
v_gene: TRBV7-2; d_gene: NA; abundance: NA; j_gene: TRBJ2-1; CDR3nt: TGTGCCAGCAGCCCCGGGACTGAGGGATTCAATGAGCAGTTCTTC; CDR3aa: CASSPGTEGFNEQFF
v_gene: TRBV25-1; d_gene: TRBD1; abundance: NA; j_gene: TRBJ1-6; CDR3nt: TGTGCCAGCAGTGACCCCCCCCGGGACAGCTTGAATTCACCCCTCCACTTT; CDR3aa: CASSDPPRDSLNSPLHF
v_gene: TRBV6-6; d_gene: TRBD1; abundance: medium-sized; j_gene: TRBJ2-2; CDR3nt: TGTGCCAGCAGTGACAGGGGGAACACCGGGGAGCTGTTTTTT; CDR3aa: CASSDRGNTGELFF
v_gene: TRBV4-1; d_gene: NA; abundance: NA; j_gene: TRBJ1-1; CDR3nt: TGCGCCAGCAGCCCGCCCCCGGGGTCTGAAGCTTTCTTT; CDR3aa: CASSPPPGSEAFF
v_gene: TRBV7-8; d_gene: NA; abundance: NA; j_gene: TRBJ1-2; CDR3nt: TGTGCCAGCACCCCGGGGGGGGTGTATGGCTACACCTTC; CDR3aa: CASTPGGVYGYTF
v_gene: TRBV30; d_gene: NA; abundance: few; j_gene: TRBJ1-1; CDR3nt: TGTGCCTGGAGGCACCGGGACACCGACACTGAAGCTTTCTTT; CDR3aa: CAWRHRDTDTEAFF
v_gene: TRBV5-5; d_gene: NA; abundance: few; j_gene: TRBJ2-1; CDR3nt: TGTGCCAGCAGCTCGAGTGATGAGCAGTTCTTC; CDR3aa: CASSSSDEQFF
v_gene: TRBV7-8; d_gene: TRBD1; abundance: NA; j_gene: TRBJ2-4; CDR3nt: TGTGCCAGCAGCTTAGAGTGGACAGGGTATGAAGGAAACATTCAGTACTTC; CDR3aa: CASSLEWTGYEGNIQYF
v_gene: TRBV11-1; d_gene: TRBD1; abundance: NA; j_gene: TRBJ1-1; CDR3nt: TGTGCCAGCAGCTTAGAAGGGACAGGTTTCGAAGCTTTCTTT; CDR3aa: CASSLEGTGFEAFF
v_gene: TRBV9; d_gene: TRBD2; abundance: NA; j_gene: TRBJ2-3; CDR3nt: TGTGCCAGCAGAGCGGGAGAGTCTACAGATACGCAGTATTTT; CDR3aa: CASRAGESTDTQYF
v_gene: TRBV5-6; d_gene: NA; abundance: NA; j_gene: TRBJ2-4; CDR3nt: TGTGCCAGCAGCACCGCCGGGGGAGCCAAAAACATTCAGTACTTC; CDR3aa: CASSTAGGAKNIQYF
v_gene: TRBV19; d_gene: NA; abundance: NA; j_gene: TRBJ2-7; CDR3nt: TGTGCCAGTAGCTCCCCGGGTCACACCTACGAGCAGTACTTC; CDR3aa: CASSSPGHTYEQYF
v_gene: TRBV19; d_gene: TRBD1; abundance: NA; j_gene: TRBJ1-1; CDR3nt: TGTGCCAGTAGTCGACAGGGGGCGAGGACTGAAGCTTTCTTT; CDR3aa: CASSRQGARTEAFF
v_gene: TRBV28; d_gene: TRBD2; abundance: once; j_gene: TRBJ2-7; CDR3nt: TGTGCCAGCAGTGAGGTCGGGCTAGCGGGAGAAACCTACGAGCAGTACTTC; CDR3aa: CASSEVGLAGETYEQYF
v_gene: TRBV4-1; d_gene: TRBD2; abundance: NA; j_gene: TRBJ2-3; CDR3nt: TGCGCCAGCAGCGGAGCGGGAGGAGCAGATACGCAGTATTTT; CDR3aa: CASSGAGGADTQYF
v_gene: TRBV27; d_gene: NA; abundance: NA; j_gene: TRBJ2-7; CDR3nt: TGTGCCAGCAGTGGGGTGAGCGACGGTCGTAGGGGCGAGCAGTACTTC; CDR3aa: CASSGVSDGRRGEQYF
v_gene: TRBV7-2; d_gene: NA; abundance: NA; j_gene: TRBJ2-5; CDR3nt: TGTGCCAGCAGCTTAGCGGAGGTGGGAGGATTGTATACGGAGACCCAGTACTTC; CDR3aa: CASSLAEVGGLYTETQYF
v_gene: TRBV5-4; d_gene: TRBD1; abundance: NA; j_gene: TRBJ2-2; CDR3nt: TGTGCCAGCAGCTTGGGACAGGGCCCCACCGGGGAGCTGTTTTTT; CDR3aa: CASSLGQGPTGELFF
v_gene: TRBV4-1; d_gene: NA; abundance: few; j_gene: TRBJ2-5; CDR3nt: TGCGCCAGCAGCCAAGCCACCGGGGGTGGAGAGACCCAGTACTTC; CDR3aa: CASSQATGGGETQYF
v_gene: TRBV5-1; d_gene: NA; abundance: NA; j_gene: TRBJ2-7; CDR3nt: TGCGCCAGCAGCTTTTACCCTGGATCCCGTCCAGGGCAGTACTTC; CDR3aa: CASSFYPGSRPGQYF
v_gene: TRBV27; d_gene: TRBD1; abundance: NA; j_gene: TRBJ2-7; CDR3nt: TGTGCCAGCAGGCTAAACTGGCAGGGGGCACCCTACGAGCAGTACTTC; CDR3aa: CASRLNWQGAPYEQYF
v_gene: TRBV27; d_gene: NA; abundance: NA; j_gene: TRBJ1-6; CDR3nt: TGTGCCAGCAGTACCGAGCAGGGATATAATTCACCCCTCCACTTT; CDR3aa: CASSTEQGYNSPLHF
v_gene: TRBV29-1; d_gene: NA; abundance: NA; j_gene: TRBJ1-1; CDR3nt: TGCAGCGCCTGGGACATAGAAGCTTTCTTT; CDR3aa: CSAWDIEAFF
v_gene: TRBV6-5; d_gene: NA; abundance: NA; j_gene: TRBJ2-2; CDR3nt: TGTGCCAGCAACCCCAGCGCCGCGAACACCGGGGAGCTGTTTTTT; CDR3aa: CASNPSAANTGELFF
v_gene: TRBV27; d_gene: TRBD1; abundance: few; j_gene: TRBJ2-1; CDR3nt: TGTGCCAGCACGAAGTTCGGGGACAGGGTGAATGAGCAGTTCTTC; CDR3aa: CASTKFGDRVNEQFF
v_gene: TRBV7-9; d_gene: NA; abundance: NA; j_gene: TRBJ1-4; CDR3nt: TGTGCCTCCGATACCGGGACACGCTATGCAACTAATGAAAAACTGTTTTTT; CDR3aa: CASDTGTRYATNEKLFF
v_gene: TRBV13; d_gene: TRBD1; abundance: large; j_gene: TRBJ1-4; CDR3nt: TGTGCCAGCAGCCTCGTGGGACAGGGTGAAAAACTGTTTTTT; CDR3aa: CASSLVGQGEKLFF
v_gene: TRBV30; d_gene: NA; abundance: few; j_gene: TRBJ2-2; CDR3nt: TGTGCCTGGAGTCAGACCGGGGAGCTGTTTTTT; CDR3aa: CAWSQTGELFF
v_gene: TRBV28; d_gene: TRBD1; abundance: NA; j_gene: TRBJ2-4; CDR3nt: TGTGCCAGCACCGATGGGCCCGGGACAGCCCGGGCCGAAAACATTCAGTACTTC; CDR3aa: CASTDGPGTARAENIQYF
v_gene: TRBV9; d_gene: TRBD2; abundance: NA; j_gene: TRBJ2-7; CDR3nt: TGTGCCAGCAGCAAGGGGACTAGCGGGAGTGGTTACGAGCAGTACTTC; CDR3aa: CASSKGTSGSGYEQYF
v_gene: TRBV28; d_gene: NA; abundance: few; j_gene: TRBJ2-3; CDR3nt: TGTGCCAGCAGTTTTTTAGCGGGCACAGATACGCAGTATTTT; CDR3aa: CASSFLAGTDTQYF
v_gene: TRBV9; d_gene: NA; abundance: NA; j_gene: TRBJ2-3; CDR3nt: TGTGCCAGCAGCGTCCTCGGTAATTCGGAGGATACGCAGTATTTT; CDR3aa: CASSVLGNSEDTQYF
v_gene: TRBV29-1; d_gene: TRBD1; abundance: NA; j_gene: TRBJ2-1; CDR3nt: TGCAGCGTGGACAGGGGGCGTTCGGATGAGCAGTTCTTC; CDR3aa: CSVDRGRSDEQFF
v_gene: TRBV19; d_gene: TRBD1; abundance: NA; j_gene: TRBJ2-3; CDR3nt: TGTGCCAGTAGTCCCCGGACAGGGACGCAGTATTTT; CDR3aa: CASSPRTGTQYF
v_gene: TRBV2; d_gene: NA; abundance: NA; j_gene: TRBJ1-1; CDR3nt: TGTGCCAGCAGCCCTAATTTGATTGGGACAACGAACACTGAAGCTTTCTTT; CDR3aa: CASSPNLIGTTNTEAFF
v_gene: TRBV6-5; d_gene: TRBD1; abundance: few; j_gene: TRBJ2-2; CDR3nt: TGTGCCAGCCTACAGGGGGCGGCCACCGGGGAGCTGTTTTTT; CDR3aa: CASLQGAATGELFF
v_gene: TRBV29-1; d_gene: TRBD1; abundance: NA; j_gene: TRBJ1-1; CDR3nt: TGCAGCGTTCGGGACAGTCTTGAAGCTTTCTTT; CDR3aa: CSVRDSLEAFF
v_gene: TRBV7-8; d_gene: TRBD2; abundance: NA; j_gene: TRBJ2-7; CDR3nt: TGTGCCAGCAGCTCAGCGGGAGCCCCCGAGCAGTACTTC; CDR3aa: CASSSAGAPEQYF
v_gene: TRBV5-4; d_gene: NA; abundance: NA; j_gene: TRBJ2-2; CDR3nt: TGTGCCAGCAGGGATTATGCGGGTCTGAGAGACACCGGGGAGCTGTTTTTT; CDR3aa: CASRDYAGLRDTGELFF
v_gene: TRBV12-3/TRBV12-4; d_gene: NA; abundance: NA; j_gene: TRBJ1-2; CDR3nt: TGTGCCAGCTGGCAACGGGTAGGCTATGGCTACACCTTC; CDR3aa: CASWQRVGYGYTF
v_gene: TRBV27; d_gene: NA; abundance: NA; j_gene: TRBJ1-5; CDR3nt: TGTGCCAGCAGTCACACGGGGATAAGAAATCAGCCCCAGCATTTT; CDR3aa: CASSHTGIRNQPQHF
v_gene: TRBV28; d_gene: NA; abundance: once; j_gene: TRBJ2-7; CDR3nt: TGTGCCAGCAGAAGACAGAGCTCCTACGAGCAGTACTTC; CDR3aa: CASRRQSSYEQYF
v_gene: TRBV28; d_gene: TRBD2; abundance: NA; j_gene: TRBJ2-1; CDR3nt: TGTGCCAGCAGCCAACCTAGCGGGGATTACAATGAGCAGTTCTTC; CDR3aa: CASSQPSGDYNEQFF
v_gene: TRBV7-6; d_gene: TRBD1; abundance: NA; j_gene: TRBJ1-2; CDR3nt: TGTGCCAGCAGCGCCGTTTCCCCCTCAGGGGGCGACTATGGCTACACCTTC; CDR3aa: CASSAVSPSGGDYGYTF
v_gene: TRBV19; d_gene: NA; abundance: NA; j_gene: TRBJ1-5; CDR3nt: TGTGCCAGTAGTCGTACGGCACAGGCTATCAATCAGCCCCAGCATTTT; CDR3aa: CASSRTAQAINQPQHF
v_gene: TRBV6-6; d_gene: NA; abundance: NA; j_gene: TRBJ1-6; CDR3nt: TGTGCCAGCAGTCTTGGGGGGGGACACACAACGTTGTATAATTCACCCCTCCACTTT; CDR3aa: CASSLGGGHTTLYNSPLHF
v_gene: TRBV6-4; d_gene: TRBD1; abundance: NA; j_gene: TRBJ2-2; CDR3nt: TGTGCCAGCAGTGCCTCGGGACAGGGGAACACCGGGGAGCTGTTTTTT; CDR3aa: CASSASGQGNTGELFF
v_gene: TRBV4-1; d_gene: TRBD2; abundance: few; j_gene: TRBJ2-7; CDR3nt: TGCGCCAGCAGCCAAGGTTGGACACCCGCGGGGGACGAGCAGTACTTC; CDR3aa: CASSQGWTPAGDEQYF
v_gene: TRBV4-1; d_gene: NA; abundance: NA; j_gene: TRBJ2-3; CDR3nt: TGCGCCAGCAGCCCCCCCTCCGGTGCAGATACGCAGTATTTT; CDR3aa: CASSPPSGADTQYF
v_gene: TRBV7-8; d_gene: TRBD2; abundance: NA; j_gene: TRBJ2-1; CDR3nt: TGTGCCAGCACCGCGACCCAGCGGGAAGATGAGCAGTTCTTC; CDR3aa: CASTATQREDEQFF
v_gene: TRBV5-4; d_gene: TRBD1; abundance: few; j_gene: TRBJ2-7; CDR3nt: TGTGCCAGCACTCGATTAATCTCCGGGACAGGCTTCTCCTACGAGCAGTACTTC; CDR3aa: CASTRLISGTGFSYEQYF
v_gene: TRBV5-4; d_gene: NA; abundance: NA; j_gene: TRBJ2-2; CDR3nt: TGTGCCAGCAGCTCGTTTTTGGGGCTCGATTCCGGGGAGCTGTTTTTT; CDR3aa: CASSSFLGLDSGELFF
v_gene: TRBV24-1; d_gene: TRBD2; abundance: few; j_gene: TRBJ2-1; CDR3nt: TGTGCCACCAGTGATTGGGCTAGCGGAGACCCGAGCTCCTACAATGAGCAGTTCTTC; CDR3aa: CATSDWASGDPSSYNEQFF